One sample yielded the 3 T cell receptor beta chains listed below, sequenced in a study of blood T cell repertoires in COVID-19. Produced via immunoSEQ multiplex PCR; TCRdb's table is partial and in-frame only. The sample includes 25,000 to 30,000 clones, 76% of them seen just once. Input material: peripheral blood. Receptor source: a man between 65 and 85 years old with acute or convalescent COVID-19.

The V and J genes are TRBV7-9 and TRBJ1-1, with D uncertain. The CDR3 has 12 amino acids. The V gene's germline CDR1 is SEHNR and CDR2 FQNEAQ (reference sequence). V dropped 1 base and J dropped 9 bases, with 9 bases sitting between them. Here the CDR3 reads CASSLVQKKAFF. CDR3 DNA sequence: TGTGCCAGCAGCTTAGTACAGAAAAAAGCTTTCTTT.

The rearrangement links TRBV6-5 to TRBJ1-2; a weak D match, TRBD1 (6 bases). The V and J ends lost 8 bases and 8 bases respectively, with 15 bases between them. The CDR3 spans 12 residues. In germline, CDR1 is MNHEY, CDR2 SVGAGI. This CDR3 reads CASGTYRDGYTF. The CDR3 DNA sequence: TGTGCCAGCGGTACTTACAGGGACGGCTACACCTTC.

CDR3 in DNA: TGTGCCAGCAGTTTGGAGGGAAACTATGGCTACACCTTC. It specifies CASSLEGNYGYTF. J is TRBJ1-2 and V is TRBV27; no firm D call. The CDR3 consists of 13 residues. The germline V gene encodes CDR1 MNHEY and CDR2 SMNVEV (reference sequence). Trimming pared 3 bases from V and 2 bases from J, leaving 7 bases between.